This T cell receptor (beta chain) comes out of a study of T-cell reconstitution after alpha-beta-depleted transplantation in children. On this clonotype: One base away lies a much larger clone, so this may be a sequencing read error.

The CDR3 extends over 14 amino acids. In germline, CDR1 is SGHTA, CDR2 FQGNSA. The V segment lost 5 bases and the J segment 10 bases; nucleotides outside the gene matches: 11. Preparation of the TCRbeta library used unique molecular identifiers. TCRdb analysed the PCR reads with MiXCR anew, one entry per CDR3 protein. Of a few hundred thousand distinct CDR3 sequences in the sample, about 8.8% were seen once. The material was PBMCs from the stem cell graft donor, obtained from the stem cell graft. This TCR came from a human donor who donated a stem cell graft to a child with SCID. The chain recombines TRBV7-2 with TRBJ1-5; 7 nucleotides line up with TRBD1. CDR3 in DNA: TGTGCCAGCAGCGATGCCGACAGGGACCATCCCCAGCATTTT. Protein: CASSDADRDHPQHF.